Listed below are T cell receptor beta chains from one sample, sequenced in a study of cytomegalovirus exposure and HLA in healthy donors. The table came from immunoSEQ multiplex PCR; TCRdb's copy has only in-frame clones and leaves some out. This sample carries around 87,000 clones, approximately 84% of them seen once, and the ten largest clones take about 1.2%. Sequencing was performed on PBMCs. These receptors were collected from a girl aged 2-10 years in good health and CMV-seropositive. The CDR3 runs from the conserved cysteine through the conserved F or W. The order of the fields is V gene, D gene, J gene, clone size, CDR3 protein, CDR3 DNA. A D gene is named only where the DNA matches it firmly. The listing skips clone size in some rows; elsewhere it reads once, few, many or a size class.

TRBV6-5	-	TRBJ2-3	-	CASSYTLASTDTQYF	TGTGCCAGCAGTTACACACTAGCTAGCACAGATACGCAGTATTTT
TRBV29-1	TRBD1	TRBJ1-2	-	CSVSGRDRGYNGYTF	TGCAGCGTAAGCGGCCGGGACAGGGGATATAATGGCTACACCTTC
TRBV2	-	TRBJ1-2	few	CASSDGQGPPYGYTF	TGTGCCAGCAGTGATGGGCAGGGCCCTCCCTATGGCTACACCTTC
TRBV7-9	-	TRBJ2-7	few	CASSSDSYYEQYF	TGTGCCAGCAGCTCCGACTCCTACTACGAGCAGTACTTC
TRBV4-1	-	TRBJ1-2	-	CASSPNGYGYTF	TGCGCCAGCAGCCCAAACGGGTATGGCTACACCTTC
TRBV5-1	-	TRBJ2-7	once	CASSQGGTYEQYF	TGCGCCAGCAGCCAAGGGGGAACCTACGAGCAGTACTTC
TRBV19	-	TRBJ1-1	-	CASSDLPKAGAFF	TGTGCCAGTAGTGATCTCCCCAAGGCGGGGGCTTTCTTT
TRBV19	-	TRBJ2-7	-	CASSSQASYEQYF	TGTGCCAGTAGTTCACAGGCCTCCTACGAGCAGTACTTC
TRBV10-3	TRBD2	TRBJ2-5	-	CAISVAGGGETQYF	TGTGCCATCTCTGTAGCGGGAGGGGGGGAGACCCAGTACTTC
TRBV7-2	-	TRBJ2-2	-	CASSSPLGTGELFF	TGTGCCAGCAGCTCACCACTCGGCACCGGGGAGCTGTTTTTT
TRBV15	-	TRBJ2-5	-	CATSRAQDREETQYF	TGTGCCACCAGCAGAGCCCAGGACAGAGAAGAGACCCAGTACTTC
TRBV7-2	TRBD2	TRBJ2-1	once	CASSDFGGAYNEQFF	TGTGCCAGCAGCGATTTCGGGGGGGCCTACAATGAGCAGTTCTTC
TRBV11-2	-	TRBJ1-4	-	CASSLGALEKLFF	TGTGCCAGCAGCTTAGGGGCACTGGAAAAACTGTTTTTT
TRBV7-6	TRBD1	TRBJ2-7	-	CASSLAADRGSYEQYF	TGTGCCAGCAGCTTAGCAGCGGACAGGGGTTCCTACGAGCAGTACTTC
TRBV5-1	-	TRBJ2-6	-	CASSLGLESGANVLTF	TGCGCCAGCAGCTTGGGCCTTGAGTCTGGGGCCAACGTCCTGACTTTC
TRBV30	TRBD1	TRBJ1-4	-	CAWGTGGNEKLFF	TGTGCCTGGGGGACAGGGGGTAATGAAAAACTGTTTTTT
TRBV15	TRBD1	TRBJ1-2	-	CATSSDDRGANYGYTF	TGTGCCACCAGCAGTGACGACAGGGGAGCTAACTATGGCTACACCTTC
TRBV6-6	TRBD2	TRBJ2-2	-	CASAVAGETGELFF	TGTGCCAGCGCGGTAGCGGGAGAGACCGGGGAGCTGTTTTTT
TRBV27	-	TRBJ1-2	-	CASSSPLQGNYGYTF	TGTGCCAGCAGTTCACCCCTCCAGGGGAACTATGGCTACACCTTC
TRBV27	TRBD1	TRBJ1-5	-	CASSFKGTGSNQPQHF	TGTGCCAGCAGTTTTAAAGGGACAGGGAGCAATCAGCCCCAGCATTTT
TRBV28	-	TRBJ1-2	once	CASTGQFPYGYTF	TGTGCCAGCACAGGACAGTTTCCCTATGGCTACACCTTC
TRBV9	TRBD2	TRBJ2-7	-	CASSPGGLAGVWFYEQYF	TGTGCCAGCAGCCCAGGGGGGCTAGCGGGGGTCTGGTTTTACGAGCAGTACTTC
TRBV6-5	TRBD2	TRBJ2-1	-	CASSSLAGGSNEQFF	TGTGCCAGCAGCAGCCTAGCGGGAGGTTCCAATGAGCAGTTCTTC
TRBV28	TRBD1	TRBJ2-1	-	CASSPSRDRGLREQFF	TGTGCCAGCAGTCCTTCCCGGGACAGGGGGCTCCGGGAGCAGTTCTTC
TRBV28	TRBD2	TRBJ2-2	-	CASSFVAFVGLESGELFF	TGTGCCAGCAGTTTTGTTGCATTCGTGGGACTAGAGTCCGGGGAGCTGTTTTTT
TRBV7-8	-	TRBJ1-1	-	CASSLGQMNTEAFF	TGTGCCAGCAGCCTCGGACAGATGAACACTGAAGCTTTCTTT
TRBV2	TRBD1	TRBJ1-4	-	CASRDRDEKLFF	TGTGCCAGCAGGGACAGGGACGAAAAACTGTTTTTT
TRBV27	-	TRBJ1-2	-	CASSDRRETNYGYTF	TGTGCCAGCAGTGACAGGAGAGAGACTAACTATGGCTACACCTTC
TRBV7-6	-	TRBJ1-2	-	CASSISGESGYTF	TGTGCCAGCAGCATATCAGGGGAGTCTGGCTACACCTTC
TRBV29-1	-	TRBJ2-2	-	CSADGGTGELFF	TGCAGCGCGGACGGAGGGACCGGGGAGCTGTTTTTT
TRBV6-5	-	TRBJ1-2	-	CASSSYGRGRSYGYTF	TGTGCCAGCAGTTCCTACGGGAGGGGACGAAGCTATGGCTACACCTTC
TRBV29-1	TRBD1	TRBJ2-5	-	CTIDRDQETQYF	TGCACCATAGACAGGGACCAAGAGACCCAGTACTTC
TRBV4-2	-	TRBJ2-6	-	CASSPQTGSPSGANVLTF	TGTGCCAGCAGCCCTCAGACAGGCAGCCCTTCCGGGGCCAACGTCCTGACTTTC
TRBV6-5	TRBD1	TRBJ1-2	-	CASSTGGLFNYGYTF	TGTGCCAGTTCGACAGGGGGCCTTTTCAACTATGGCTACACCTTC
TRBV18	TRBD1	TRBJ1-1	-	CASSHDREAGAFF	TGTGCCAGCTCACACGACAGGGAAGCGGGAGCTTTCTTT
TRBV7-2	-	TRBJ2-7	-	CASSLGRGYEQYF	TGTGCCAGCAGCTTAGGACGGGGCTACGAGCAGTACTTC
TRBV2	TRBD2	TRBJ2-2	-	CASSEGTRGTGELFF	TGTGCCAGCAGTGAAGGGACTAGAGGCACCGGGGAGCTGTTTTTT
TRBV29-1	-	TRBJ1-1	-	CSGQNTEAFF	TGCAGCGGACAGAACACTGAAGCTTTCTTT
TRBV6-5	-	TRBJ1-1	-	CASSYGGANTEAFF	TGTGCCAGCAGTTACGGGGGGGCAAACACTGAAGCTTTCTTT
TRBV6-1	TRBD1	TRBJ1-2	-	CASSEEAGGYGYTF	TGTGCCAGCAGTGAAGAAGCAGGGGGCTATGGCTACACCTTC
TRBV7-9	-	TRBJ2-6	-	CATGGSVVTSGANVLTF	TGTGCCACCGGAGGGTCAGTCGTAACCTCTGGGGCCAACGTCCTGACTTTC
TRBV27	-	TRBJ1-2	-	CASSPISGNYGYTF	TGTGCCAGCAGTCCGATCTCAGGGAACTATGGCTATACCTTC
TRBV10-3	-	TRBJ2-1	few	CAISESSNGEQFF	TGTGCCATCAGTGAGTCGAGTAACGGTGAGCAGTTCTTC
TRBV6-6	-	TRBJ2-1	-	CASSQIAGNEQFF	TGTGCCAGCAGTCAAATAGCCGGGAATGAGCAGTTCTTC
TRBV9	TRBD2	TRBJ2-5	few	CASSSGLAGETQYF	TGTGCCAGCAGCTCTGGACTAGCGGGAGAGACCCAGTACTTC
TRBV7-9	-	TRBJ2-1	few	CASSLVTVSSYNEQFF	TGTGCCAGCAGCTTAGTTACGGTTAGCTCCTACAATGAGCAGTTCTTC
TRBV30	TRBD1	TRBJ1-1	few	CACRTGAVTEAFF	TGTGCCTGTCGAACAGGGGCTGTCACTGAAGCTTTCTTT
TRBV7-9	-	TRBJ1-2	-	CASSPQGGGYGYTF	TGTGCCAGCAGCCCTCAGGGCGGAGGGTATGGCTACACCTTC
TRBV6-5	TRBD1	TRBJ2-5	-	CASSYGTGGGVETQYF	TGTGCCAGCAGTTACGGGACAGGGGGCGGCGTGGAGACCCAGTACTTC
TRBV5-1	TRBD2	TRBJ2-1	-	CASSTRSGTSGYNEQFF	TGCGCCAGCAGCACGCGATCCGGGACTAGCGGTTACAATGAGCAGTTCTTC
TRBV5-1	-	TRBJ1-5	-	CASSLGAVNQPQHF	TGCGCCAGCAGCTTGGGTGCGGTCAATCAGCCCCAGCATTTT
TRBV10-3	-	TRBJ1-2	few	CAISERYGYTF	TGTGCCATCAGTGAACGGTATGGCTACACCTTC
TRBV19	-	TRBJ2-7	once	CASSKESITLYEQYF	TGTGCCAGTAGTAAGGAGTCTATCACACTTTACGAGCAGTACTTC
TRBV7-2	TRBD1	TRBJ2-7	few	CASSLARTGPAYEQYF	TGTGCCAGCAGCTTAGCAAGGACAGGGCCTGCCTACGAGCAGTACTTC
TRBV4-3	TRBD2	TRBJ2-1	-	CASSQDWGLDFYNEQFF	TGCGCCAGCAGCCAAGATTGGGGACTAGACTTCTACAATGAGCAGTTCTTC
TRBV10-2	-	TRBJ2-2	-	CASRPGVTGELFF	TGCGCCAGCAGACCAGGGGTAACCGGGGAGCTGTTTTTT
TRBV18	-	TRBJ1-5	-	CASSPGPQGGRWLQPQHF	TGTGCCAGCTCACCGGGGCCACAGGGAGGGCGTTGGCTTCAGCCCCAGCATTTT